This T cell receptor (beta chain) was sequenced for a study of siplizumab effects on memory and regulatory T cells (dated by TCRdb to the late 2010s). About the full investigation: The study examined how the anti-CD2 antibody siplizumab affects alloreactive T-cell subsets in allogeneic mixed lymphocyte reactions built from human PBMCs.

Broader findings and caveats from the paper: In reactions with siplizumab, an average of approximately 70% of mappable alloreactive CD4+ clones were Treg-derived, compared with roughly 26% in control reactions. Roughly 80-97% of proliferating CD4+ or CD8+ clones could not be assigned a naive or memory phenotype. No functional confirmation was obtained for the suppressive function of proliferating Tregs from siplizumab cultures. Unstimulated naive T cells appeared to be more diverse than memory T cells, and naive cells seemed to make a substantial contribution to the alloresponse. Because sequences below about 10^-5 frequency were poorly captured, only a minor fraction of alloreactive clones could be mapped to unstimulated subsets. The cumulative frequency of alloreactive sequences traceable to unstimulated CD4+ memory T cells was significantly reduced by siplizumab.

Worth noting for this clone: It has no known antigen specificity. Within one base of it there is no much larger clone, and no base qualities were kept.

Additional sequencing covered unstimulated subsets from a few donor pairs, namely CD8+ effector memory, CD4+ naive, CD8+ TEMRA, CD4+ memory and CD8+ naive. Sorted unstimulated T cells and proliferating T cells recovered from mixed lymphocyte reactions underwent TCRbeta CDR3 sequencing. Fresh whole blood from 9 to 11 HLA-typed healthy donors was used as the source from which PBMCs were isolated. Library creation used the immunoSEQ multiplex PCR assay. The deep sequencing platform assayed roughly 10^5 TCR templates per sample. Genomic DNA extracted from sorted T cells was used for TCRbeta CDR3 sequencing. The study's processing was this. The R programming language was used for clonal analysis of the TCRbeta CDR3 data. Alloreactive CD4+ and CD8+ clones were identified by comparing unstimulated samples to CFSE-low samples taken after the reaction. By matching sequences to the repertoires of sorted unstimulated Treg and non-Treg cells, each alloreactive CD4+ clone was assigned a regulatory or non-regulatory origin. The clones in this table, taken by TCRdb from immuneACCESS, are in-frame only. Not every clone is retained; where verified, under half of the shortfall comes from an unresolved V gene, and the cause of the rest is unknown. V and J calls and clone size are as listed in that table; D and trimming were resolved from the DNA. This sample is represented by approximately 65,000 clones; roughly 85% of them were singletons. Roughly 0.4% of the sample goes to the ten largest clones.

Sample: memory CD4+ T cells sorted from blood. The cell subset or site label for this specimen denotes: unstimulated CD4+ memory T cells. The sequence was collected from a human donor in good health.

At the DNA level, the sequence is TGTGCCAGCAGTTTATCGACAGGCCCGACCCACTATGGCTACACCTTC. The translation is CASSLSTGPTHYGYTF. The V gene is TRBV27 and the J gene is TRBJ1-2; TRBD1 is possibly the D segment (6 matching bases). The V end loses 0 bases and the J end loses 3 bases, and a stretch of 14 bases separates them. The CDR3 runs 16 residues from the cysteine to the phenylalanine. The kept DNA is CDR3 alone, 48 bases in frame from the first base. The germline V gene (reference sequence) gives CDR1 as MNHEY and CDR2 as SMNVEV.